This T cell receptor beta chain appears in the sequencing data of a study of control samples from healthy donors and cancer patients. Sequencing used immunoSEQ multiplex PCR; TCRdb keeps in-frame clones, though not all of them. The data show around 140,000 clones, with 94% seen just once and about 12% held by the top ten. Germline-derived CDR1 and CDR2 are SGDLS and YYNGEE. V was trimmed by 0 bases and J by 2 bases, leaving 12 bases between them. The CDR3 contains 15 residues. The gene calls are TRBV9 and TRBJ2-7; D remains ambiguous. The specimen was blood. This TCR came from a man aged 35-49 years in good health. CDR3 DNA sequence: TGTGCCAGCAGCGTAGAGTTAGATCCAGCCTACGAGCAGTACTTC. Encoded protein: CASSVELDPAYEQYF.